Included here is one T cell receptor (beta chain) sequence, with context. CDR1 SNHLY and CDR2 FYNNEI come from the germline V gene. The CDR3 is 15 residues long. Trimming removed 6 bases from V and 0 bases from J; junction bases left unmatched: 6. The sample originates from a study of Graves' ophthalmopathy and Graves' hyperthyroidism. As for the study in general: Prior to any treatment, peripheral blood was collected at the time of initial diagnosis.

RNA transcripts yielded amplified TCR beta CDR3 regions. Following a first-round RT-PCR that used HTBI primers, a second-round multiplex PCR was carried out. TCRdb called the multiplex PCR reads again in MiXCR, with one record for every CDR3 protein. The data show roughly 700,000 distinct CDR3 sequences, 40% seen once. This sequence was found in an adult man with Graves' ophthalmopathy. The chain couples TRBV2 to TRBJ2-5; 8 bases map to TRBD1. Sequencing used peripheral blood. CDR3 sequence (DNA): TGTGCCAGCAGACCGGGACAGGCGTACCAAGAGACCCAGTACTTC. This sequence encodes CASRPGQAYQETQYF.